The rows below give T cell receptor beta chains drawn from one sample of a study of post-analysis software for immune sequencing data. TCRdb passed the PCR reads through MiXCR, listing each CDR3 protein once. This table has 750,000 to 950,000 distinct CDR3 sequences, around 45% appearing once. The sequencing input was blood. These receptors came from a girl aged 5-17 years with multiple sclerosis. Each CDR3 is given with its conserved first and last residue. D genes are given only for firm matches. The listing skips clone size in some rows; elsewhere it reads once, few, many or a size class.

TGTGCCAGCAGCATAAGATCGACGGGCTACCAAGAGACCCAGTACTTC	CASSIRSTGYQETQYF	NA	TRBV13	TRBJ2-5	NA
TGTGCCAGCAGCTTTACGAGACGGAGTGAAAAACTGTTTTTT	CASSFTRRSEKLFF	NA	TRBV7-9	TRBJ1-4	NA
TGTGCCAGCAGCTCCGACGGGAGCAACAGCGTTGAGCAGTTCTTC	CASSSDGSNSVEQFF	NA	TRBV7-2	TRBJ2-1	NA
TGCAGCGCGCCGCGTCCCTATCTCCAAGAGACCCAGTACTTC	CSAPRPYLQETQYF	NA	TRBV29-1	TRBJ2-5	NA
TGCAGCGTTCTTAGGACAGGGGAATACGAGCAGTACTTC	CSVLRTGEYEQYF	NA	TRBV29-1	TRBJ2-7	TRBD1
TGTGCCAGCAGCTCCGGCAGGGCCTATGGCTACACCTTC	CASSSGRAYGYTF	few	TRBV7-2	TRBJ1-2	NA
TGCGCCAGCACAACGCTAGCGGGTATAAGCACAGATACGCAGTATTTT	CASTTLAGISTDTQYF	NA	TRBV5-1	TRBJ2-3	TRBD2
TGTGCCAGCAGTCCCGGTAACCTCGGGGAGACCCAGTACTTC	CASSPGNLGETQYF	NA	TRBV12-3/TRBV12-4	TRBJ2-5	NA
TGTGCCAGCAGCTCTGGGGGTCCTGAGGAGGACCCCCCGGAGACCCAGTACTTC	CASSSGGPEEDPPETQYF	NA	TRBV11-3	TRBJ2-5	NA
TGTGCCAGCAGCTCTTTACTTGTTTCCTACAATGAGCAGTTCTTC	CASSSLLVSYNEQFF	few	TRBV7-3	TRBJ2-1	NA
TGTGCCAGCAGCTCCGGGGCAGGTGAAAAACTGTTTTTT	CASSSGAGEKLFF	NA	TRBV5-6	TRBJ1-4	NA
TGCGCCAGCAGCCAAGTCATCGGGGAGAGCCCCTACAATGAGCAGTACTTC	CASSQVIGESPYNEQYF	NA	TRBV4-1	TRBJ2-7	NA
TGCAGCGTTGGTGGGACAGGGCAGAACACTGAAGCTTTCTTT	CSVGGTGQNTEAFF	NA	TRBV29-1	TRBJ1-1	TRBD1
TGCAGTGCTAGAGTGGCGGGGAACACTGAAGCTTTCTTT	CSARVAGNTEAFF	few	TRBV20-1	TRBJ1-1	NA
TGCGCCAGCAGTGACGACAGGTCCCTGAATGAGCAGTTCTTC	CASSDDRSLNEQFF	NA	TRBV10-2	TRBJ2-1	NA
TGTGCCAGCAGAGGGACGGAGCTTCCCTACGAGCAGTACTTC	CASRGTELPYEQYF	NA	TRBV27	TRBJ2-7	NA
TGTGCCAGCAGCGTAGGACCCCTCAGGTGGGGAGAGACCCAGTACTTC	CASSVGPLRWGETQYF	NA	TRBV9	TRBJ2-5	NA
TGTGCCATCAGTGCCAAGGGTGAGCAGTTCTTC	CAISAKGEQFF	NA	TRBV10-3	TRBJ2-1	NA
TGTGCCAGCAGTCCAGGGGCGAGGAACACTGAAGCTTTCTTT	CASSPGARNTEAFF	NA	TRBV12-3/TRBV12-4	TRBJ1-1	NA
TGTGCCAGCAGCTTAGAGGGAACGACTAGCGGCATAAACAATGAGCAGTTCTTC	CASSLEGTTSGINNEQFF	NA	TRBV7-8	TRBJ2-1	TRBD2
TGTGCCAGCAGGGGCGGGGGACAGCAAAACATTCAGTACTTC	CASRGGGQQNIQYF	NA	TRBV28	TRBJ2-4	NA
TGCGCCAGCAAGCCAGCGGCGAGCTCCTACGAGCAGTACTTC	CASKPAASSYEQYF	NA	TRBV5-1	TRBJ2-7	NA
TGCGCCAGCAGCCCCGGACTAGCGCCAGATACGCAGTATTTT	CASSPGLAPDTQYF	NA	TRBV12-3/TRBV12-4	TRBJ2-3	TRBD2
TGTGCCAGCAGCCCCAGCCCCCTGGGCGGAACAAGCTCTGGGGCCAACGTCCTGACTTTC	CASSPSPLGGTSSGANVLTF	NA	TRBV4-2	TRBJ2-6	NA
TGTGCCACCAGCAGGGTCGGGATGCAAGCAACTAATGAAAAACTGTTTTTT	CATSRVGMQATNEKLFF	NA	TRBV15	TRBJ1-4	NA
TGTGCCAGCAGCGCGGGCCTCTTTGGGGGGTCGTCTGAAGCTTTCTTT	CASSAGLFGGSSEAFF	NA	TRBV9	TRBJ1-1	NA
TGTGCCAGCAGAACCGGGACTAGCGGCTACAATGAGCAGTTCTTC	CASRTGTSGYNEQFF	many	TRBV11-2	TRBJ2-1	TRBD2
TGTGCCATCAGTGAGCCAAACTACAACAATGAGCAGTTCTTC	CAISEPNYNNEQFF	NA	TRBV10-3	TRBJ2-1	NA
TGCAGCGTTCTGGCAGGGGTAGATGGGGCCAACGTCCTGACTTTC	CSVLAGVDGANVLTF	few	TRBV29-1	TRBJ2-6	NA
TGTGCCAGCAGCCGTGGACAGGGTCGAGAAGCTTTCTTT	CASSRGQGREAFF	NA	TRBV7-2	TRBJ1-1	TRBD1
TGTGCCAGCAGTTTAGGGGACAGGGCCAATCAGCCCCAGCATTTT	CASSLGDRANQPQHF	few	TRBV28	TRBJ1-5	TRBD1
TGTGCCAGCAGCCAAGGGGCTAGCGGGAACTCCTACGAGCAGTACTTC	CASSQGASGNSYEQYF	NA	TRBV3-1	TRBJ2-7	TRBD2
TGCAGTGCTAGCAGACTTAGCTCCTACAATGAGCAGTTCTTC	CSASRLSSYNEQFF	NA	TRBV20-1	TRBJ2-1	NA
TGTGCCAGCAGCCTCGATGCAGGGGGCTTCAGCAATCAGCCCCAGCATTTT	CASSLDAGGFSNQPQHF	once	TRBV7-2	TRBJ1-5	TRBD1
TGCAGTGCTAGAATCCCAGGGGTCGCGAACACCGGGGAGCTGTTTTTT	CSARIPGVANTGELFF	NA	TRBV20-1	TRBJ2-2	NA
TGTGCCAGCAGCCGTAAGGGGGGCATCTCACCCCTCCACTTT	CASSRKGGISPLHF	few	TRBV7-9	TRBJ1-6	NA
TGTGCCAGCAGTTCTGGACGGACCTATGAAGCTTTCTTT	CASSSGRTYEAFF	NA	TRBV12-3/TRBV12-4	TRBJ1-1	NA
TGTGCCAGCAGTGCAAGATTCGGGAATTCACCCCTCCACTTT	CASSARFGNSPLHF	few	TRBV6-1	TRBJ1-6	NA
TGCGCCAGTGGGGGGCCTTCCTACAATGAGCAGTTCTTC	CASGGPSYNEQFF	few	TRBV4-3	TRBJ2-1	NA
TGTGCCAGCAGTCCCCGGGCCCTCTACAATGAGCAGTTCTTC	CASSPRALYNEQFF	few	TRBV12-3/TRBV12-4	TRBJ2-1	NA
TGTGCCGGCAGGACGGTAGCGGGGAGGGGAGAGACCCAGTACTTC	CAGRTVAGRGETQYF	once	TRBV6-5	TRBJ2-5	TRBD2
TGTGCCAGCAGTAACACATACTACGAGCAGTACTTC	CASSNTYYEQYF	NA	TRBV6-5	TRBJ2-7	NA
TGCAGTTTAGCGGGAGAGGGGGTGAGGAACGAGCAGTACTTC	CSLAGEGVRNEQYF	NA	TRBV20-1	TRBJ2-7	TRBD2
TGTGCCAGCTCACCGTTAGCGGGAGGCGTTTCCCAGGCCGATACGCAGTATTTT	CASSPLAGGVSQADTQYF	NA	TRBV18	TRBJ2-3	TRBD2